This TCR beta chain was profiled in a study of post-analysis software for immune sequencing data. Study-level information: Several disease courses (relapsing-remitting, secondary progressive and progressive-relapsing) of multiple sclerosis were included. Study-level points and caveats: Versus controls, multiple sclerosis patients showed significantly lower diversity (normalized Chao1). Analysis by F measure revealed that same-batch samples clustered strongly together. Roughly 5 TRBV segments (TRBV5-6, TRBV5-1 and TRBV20-1 among them) occurred more frequently in patients than in controls.

On this clonotype: Its antigen is unidentified.

cDNA libraries of TCR beta carried unique molecular identifiers. Researchers reported some 500,000 cDNA molecules coming from approximately 0.95 to 9.8 million T cells. TCRdb re-called the PCR reads through MiXCR, storing one row per CDR3 protein. The repertoire holds about 810,000 distinct CDR3 sequences, with around 50% as singletons. J gave up 2 bases and V 0 bases, and 4 bases lay outside the gene matches. This CDR3 has 16 residues. Germline CDR1 and CDR2: MNHEY and SVGAGI. Sequencing was performed on blood. The clonotype originates from a girl aged 5-17 years with multiple sclerosis. The gene calls are TRBV6-5 and TRBJ2-1; 7 bases are a match to TRBD2. This CDR3 reads CASSYSNSGTYNEQFF. The CDR3 nucleotides are TGTGCCAGCAGTTACTCGAACAGCGGGACCTACAATGAGCAGTTCTTC.